This TCR beta chain was sequenced during a study of blood T cell repertoires in COVID-19. Whole-study context: Whether acute or convalescent, the COVID-19 samples came from the United States, Italy and Spain.

In the original workflow: Reference gene primer amplification yielded estimated nucleated cell counts. The data were produced by immunoSEQ multiplex PCR, yet TCRdb's version contains in-frame clones alone and is incomplete. V, J and clone size are taken as reported in that table, and D and trimming were inferred from the DNA itself. Of about 54,000 clones detected, around four fifths appear once; the ten largest clones hold 5.3%. Trimming shortened V by 3 bases and J by 2 bases, and 6 bases separated the two germline ends. CDR3 length: 14 amino acids. Germline CDR1 and CDR2: SGDLS and YYNGEE. The TCR originated in a human donor in a cohort sampled during active COVID-19. The V call is TRBV9, the J call TRBJ1-6; D not certain. The sample consisted of peripheral blood. The CDR3 sequence: CASSGATYNSPLHF. The CDR3 DNA sequence: TGTGCCAGCAGCGGGGCTACCTATAATTCACCCCTCCACTTT.